This T cell receptor beta chain was observed in a study of blood T cell repertoires in COVID-19. Study as a whole: Italy, Spain and the United States were the sources of the convalescent and acute COVID-19 samples. Sources were T cells, B-cell-depleted T cells, or PBMCs; the material itself was cDNA or gDNA.

Trimming pared 7 bases from V and 7 bases from J, leaving 19 bases between. The CDR3 length is 14 residues. Per the germline V gene, CDR1 is ENHRY and CDR2 is SYGVKD. As processed by the authors: Estimated nucleated cell counts came from reference gene primer amplification. Generated by immunoSEQ multiplex PCR, the TCRdb table keeps only in-frame clones and is missing some. That table gives V, J and clone size, and the DNA gave D and trimming. The repertoire holds around 61,000 clones, about 81% seen once, with 15% to 18% in the top ten. The receptor's source is a man at least 80 years old with acute or convalescent COVID-19. Sequences were obtained from peripheral blood. The V gene is TRBV10-3, the J gene TRBJ1-2; D possibly corresponds to TRBD1 (5 bases). CDR3 amino acids: CAITQGEAASGYTF. CDR3 DNA sequence: TGTGCCATCACCCAAGGGGAGGCAGCGTCTGGCTACACCTTC.